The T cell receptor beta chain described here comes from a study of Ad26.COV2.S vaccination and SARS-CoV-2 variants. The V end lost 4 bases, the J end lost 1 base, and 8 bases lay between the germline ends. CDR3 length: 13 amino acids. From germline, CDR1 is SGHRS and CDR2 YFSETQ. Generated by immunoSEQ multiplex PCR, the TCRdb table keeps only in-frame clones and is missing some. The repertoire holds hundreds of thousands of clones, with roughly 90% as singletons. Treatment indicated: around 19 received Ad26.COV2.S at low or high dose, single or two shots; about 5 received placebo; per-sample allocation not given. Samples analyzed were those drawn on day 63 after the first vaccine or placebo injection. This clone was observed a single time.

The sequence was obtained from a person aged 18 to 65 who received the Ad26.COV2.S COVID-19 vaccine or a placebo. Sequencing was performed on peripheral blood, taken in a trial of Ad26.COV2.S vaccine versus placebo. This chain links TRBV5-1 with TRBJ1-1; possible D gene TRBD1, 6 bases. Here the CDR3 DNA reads TGCGCCAGCAGCATACAGGGGAACACTGAAGCTTTCTTT. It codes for CASSIQGNTEAFF.